Following are 8 T cell receptor beta chains from one sample sequenced in a study of PD-1 and CTLA-4 blockade in melanoma. TCRdb's copy holds only in-frame clones and misses some; the assay was immunoSEQ multiplex PCR. The table records about 16,000 clones, 70% of them present only once. Sequenced material: CD8+ T cells from peripheral blood, taken from a patient given anti-PD-1 treatment. The receptors here all came from a human donor with melanoma.

The chain combines TRBV7-9 with TRBJ1-2, with a tentative D call TRBD1 (5 bases). V lost 5 bases, J lost 4 bases, and 14 bases lay in between. Per the germline V gene, CDR1 is SEHNR and CDR2 is FQNEAQ (reference sequence). The CDR3 has 14 residues. The chain's CDR3 is CASSLSGGIYGYTF. CDR3 in DNA: TGTGCCAGCAGCCTCTCGGGGGGAATCTATGGCTACACCTTC.

The rearrangement joins TRBV4-1 to TRBJ1-1; no firm D call. The V end lost 0 bases, the J end lost 5 bases, and 16 bases lay between the germline ends. Germline V CDR1 and CDR2: MGHRA, YSYEKL. This CDR3 is 16 amino acids long. The CDR3 loop is CASSQDGRVRGTEAFF. The CDR3 DNA reads TGCGCCAGCAGCCAAGATGGAAGAGTGAGAGGGACTGAAGCTTTCTTT.

This clone was recorded only once. The gene calls are TRBV2 and TRBJ2-1, with D perhaps matching TRBD1 or TRBD2 (5 bases each). The CDR3 loop spans 16 amino acids. V was shortened by 6 bases and J by 1 base, with 16 bases between the two germline ends. Germline V gene data show CDR1 as SNHLY and CDR2 as FYNNEI. DNA of the CDR3: TGTGCCAGCAGCTCCGGGACCCCCGTTTCCTACAATGAGCAGTTCTTC. Its translation: CASSSGTPVSYNEQFF.

This chain's CDR3 is CAWNFWRGQETQYF. As DNA, the CDR3 is TGTGCCTGGAACTTCTGGCGGGGCCAAGAGACCCAGTACTTC. The rearrangement links TRBV30 to TRBJ2-5, with D maybe TRBD2 (6 bases). This CDR3 spans 14 amino acids. Per the germline V gene, CDR1 is GTSNPN and CDR2 is SVGIG (reference sequence). V shed 4 bases and J shed 1 base, with 13 bases lying between them.

The genes are TRBV7-9 and TRBJ2-5, with TRBD1 as a possible D gene (6 bases). Trimming pared 2 bases from V and 0 bases from J, leaving 10 bases between. The length of the CDR3 is 15 residues. CDR1 is SEHNR and CDR2 is FQNEAQ in the germline V gene (reference sequence). The CDR3 nucleotides read TGTGCCAGCAGCTTACCCAGGGGATACCAAGAGACCCAGTACTTC. Translation gives CASSLPRGYQETQYF.

The V call is TRBV4-1, the J call TRBJ2-1, with D hard to call. V lost 4 bases, J lost 6 bases, and 13 bases lay in between. This CDR3 spans 14 amino acids. Germline values: CDR1 MGHRA, CDR2 YSYEKL. The CDR3 DNA follows: TGCGCCAGCAGCCTCGAACCCTCGGCCAATGAGCAGTTCTTC. Protein sequence: CASSLEPSANEQFF.

The chain couples TRBV28 to TRBJ1-2, with 7 bases matching TRBD1. The germline V gene has CDR1 MDHEN and CDR2 SYDVKM. The CDR3 is 18 amino acids. Trimming took 4 bases from V and 4 from J; bases not matched to a gene: 18. CDR3 in amino acids: CASSSPARDSLYSYGYTF. In DNA, the CDR3 is TGTGCCAGCAGTTCGCCCGCCAGGGACAGCCTCTATTCCTATGGCTACACCTTC.

Written as DNA, the CDR3 is TGCAGCGTTGAAGATCGGCAGGGGGGGGTGCAAGTTGCGGATGGCTACACCTTC. Amino acids: CSVEDRQGGVQVADGYTF. The chain has TRBV29-1 and TRBJ1-2, with TRBD1 matching over 7 bases. From germline, CDR1 is SQVTM and CDR2 ANQGSEA. The J segment lost 6 bases and the V segment lost 0 bases, leaving 19 bases of the junction unmatched. This CDR3 spans 18 amino acids.